What follows are 12 T cell receptor beta chains derived from one specimen sequenced in a study of human T cells and chemical hapten exposure. From the RACE reads, TCRdb called clonotypes with MiXCR, one entry per CDR3 protein. The sample consists of roughly 160,000 distinct CDR3 sequences, about 14% of them appearing once. The time point was: patch test 1, 2 weeks after DPC sensitization. The treatment is: therapeutic diphenylcyclopropenone sensitization with weekly scalp DPC. Sequenced material: whole blood, taken in connection with sensitization to the hapten diphenylcyclopropenone (DPC). These receptors came from a woman in her twenties or thirties with alopecia areata. Some clones in this sample may be carry-over from other donors' samples.

This clonotype has only a few counts. J is TRBJ1-4 and V is TRBV7-6; D ambiguous. The CDR3 runs to 8 residues. V was cut by 1 base and J by 16 bases, with 1 base left in between. Germline V gene lookup returns CDR1 SGHVS and CDR2 FNYEAQ. The CDR3 coding sequence is TGTGCCAGCAGCTTAGGGTTTTTT. It is translated as CASSLGFF.

This clonotype showed up many times. The chain joins TRBV20-1 to TRBJ1-4; D gene uncertain. V was clipped by 6 bases and J by 0 bases, with 8 bases between them. In germline, CDR1 is DFQATT, CDR2 SNEGSKA (reference sequence). The CDR3 runs 13 residues. CDR3 nucleotides: TGCAGTGCCCCCGACCCAACTAATGAAAAACTGTTTTTT. Encoded protein: CSAPDPTNEKLFF.

This clonotype was found a few times. The chain combines TRBV20-1 with TRBJ1-5; no clear D. The V gene's germline CDR1 is DFQATT and CDR2 SNEGSKA (reference sequence). V lost 3 bases and J lost 4, with 13 bases in between. This CDR3 is built from 14 residues. CDR3 region: CSASRQQLNQPQHF. CDR3 DNA sequence: TGCAGTGCTAGCAGGCAGCAACTTAATCAGCCCCAGCATTTT.

The genes are TRBV19 and TRBJ1-2; TRBD1 matches at 12 bases. Germline trimming cut 6 bases from V and 8 bases from J; bases unmatched to any gene: 7. Per the germline V gene, CDR1 is LNHDA and CDR2 is SQIVND (reference sequence). The CDR3 extends over 14 amino acids. The CDR3 sequence: CASRGQGALGGYTF. CDR3 coding DNA: TGTGCCAGTAGGGGACAGGGGGCGCTTGGAGGCTACACCTTC.

This clonotype was detected ten times or more. The genes are TRBV19 and TRBJ1-5; 7 bases agree with TRBD1. The CDR3 covers 15 residues. With 9 bases clipped from V and 3 bases from J, the junction kept 11 bases outside the gene matches. Per germline, CDR1 LNHDA and CDR2 SQIVND (reference sequence). CDR3: CASTGQAGYNQPQHF. Written as DNA, the CDR3 is TGTGCCAGCACTGGACAGGCAGGGTACAATCAGCCCCAGCATTTT. Full variable domain (rest looked up from reference TRBV19 and TRBJ1-5): DGGITQSPKYLFRKEGQNVTLSCEQNLNHDAMYWYRQDPGQGLRLIYYSQIVNDFQKGDIAEGYSVSREKKESFPLTVTSAQKNPTAFYLCASTGQAGYNQPQHFGDGTRLSIL.

This clonotype showed up many times. V gene TRBV6-6 combines with J gene TRBJ1-6; D uncertain. This CDR3 is built from 14 residues. Germline CDR1 MNHNY, CDR2 SVGAGI (reference sequence). V was shortened by 2 bases and J by 0 bases, with 2 bases between the two germline ends. The CDR3 coding sequence is TGTGCCAGCAGTTACCTCTCCTATAATTCACCCCTCCACTTT. Protein sequence: CASSYLSYNSPLHF.

Only a few counts were recorded for this clonotype. This sequence joins TRBV6-2 or TRBV6-3 and TRBJ2-1, with 11 bases lining up with TRBD2. V lost 6 bases, J lost 8 bases, and 9 bases stayed unmatched. CDR3 length: 15 amino acids. Germline assignment: CDR1 MNHEY and CDR2 SVGEGT. CDR3 sequence: CASRGSGGAVYEQFF. The CDR3 DNA sequence: TGTGCCAGCAGAGGTAGCGGGGGGGCAGTTTATGAGCAGTTCTTC.

V usage is TRBV28 and J usage is TRBJ2-5; unclear D gene. Trimming removed 5 bases from V and 2 bases from J, with 9 bases in between. This CDR3 contains 13 residues. The germline CDR1 and CDR2 sequences are MDHEN and SYDVKM. CDR3 residues: CASSNNQQETQYF. In nucleotides, the CDR3 is TGTGCCAGCAGTAATAATCAGCAAGAGACCCAGTACTTC. The entire variable domain, with the rest obtained from reference TRBV28 and TRBJ2-5, is as follows: DVKVTQSSRYLVKRTGEKVFLECVQDMDHENMFWYRQDPGLGLRLIYFSYDVKMKEKGDIPEGYSVSREKKERFSLILESASTNQTSMYLCASSNNQQETQYFGPGTRLLVL.

This clonotype has only a few counts. The chain links TRBV7-9 to TRBJ2-7, with 8 bases identical to TRBD1. Germline CDR1 reads SEHNR; CDR2 reads FQNEAQ (reference sequence). The V gene end was trimmed by 4 bases and the J gene end by 3 bases; junction bases not matched to a gene: 11. The CDR3 totals 16 residues. The CDR3 DNA sequence: TGTGCCAGCAGCTCTGACCCGGGACAGGACTTCTACGAGCAGTACTTC. Amino acids: CASSSDPGQDFYEQYF.

This clonotype turned up a few times. The chain links TRBV27 to TRBJ1-1, with a tentative D call TRBD1 (5 bases). Trimming removed 5 bases at V and 4 bases at J, with 17 bases between. CDR3 length: 15 amino acids. CDR1 and CDR2 (germline): MNHEY, SMNVEV (reference sequence). CDR3 DNA: TGTGCCAGCAGTGGAGTGGGCAGGGCGGGCACTGAAGCTTTCTTT. Translated: CASSGVGRAGTEAFF.

The sample holds a few counts of this clonotype. This rearrangement joins TRBV27 to TRBJ2-3; 11 nucleotides align to TRBD2. The germline V gene has CDR1 MNHEY and CDR2 SMNVEV (reference sequence). CDR3 size: 18 residues. V shed 3 bases, J shed 2 bases, and the junction held 10 bases outside the gene matches. The CDR3 DNA follows: TGTGCCAGCAGTTTTCTTGGGCTAGCGGGGGGCACCACAGATACGCAGTATTTT. Encoded protein: CASSFLGLAGGTTDTQYF.

Points on this clonotype: A read error may be the cause here, since a much bigger clone is one base away. The rearrangement joins TRBV7-6 to TRBJ2-5; D possibly corresponds to TRBD1 (6 bases). V dropped 8 bases and J dropped 5 bases, with 24 bases sitting between them. Germline V gene lookup returns CDR1 SGHVS and CDR2 FNYEAQ. The length of the CDR3 is 16 residues. The CDR3 nucleotides are TGTGCCAGCTGCCCCCCGGGACAACCCCGTGGGGAGACCCAGTACTTC. Translation gives CASCPPGQPRGETQYF. The full variable domain, with the rest looked up from reference TRBV7-6 and TRBJ2-5, is GAGVSQSPRYKVTKRGQDVALRCDPISGHVSLYWYRQALGQGPEFLTYFNYEAQQDKSGLPNDRFSAERPEGSISTLTIQRTEQRDSAMYRCASCPPGQPRGETQYFGPGTRLLVL.